The 23 T cell receptor beta chains reported below all come from one sample, sequenced in a study of shared clonotypes between healthy human individuals. Method: immunoSEQ multiplex PCR; TCRdb's copy keeps in-frame clones and lacks some. The sample holds some 600,000 clones, 95% to 97% seen once. It was CD45RO-negative cells, positively selected for CCR7, that made up naive CD8 cells, with terminally differentiated effector memory CD45RA+ cells excluded. The sequenced sample consisted of naive CD8+ T cells sorted from blood. The receptors originated from a woman aged 25 to 45 in good health.

Notes on this clone: The identical CDR3 is also encoded by other nucleotide sequences in the sample. The chain combines TRBV19 with TRBJ1-1, with D unclear. The CDR3 is made up of 12 amino acids. Looked up from germline, CDR1 is LNHDA and CDR2 is SQIVND (reference sequence). Trimming left V 3 bases short and J 3 bases short, with 5 bases between. The CDR3 region has the DNA TGTGCCAGTAGTATCCCAGACACTGAAGCTTTCTTT. Amino acid sequence: CASSIPDTEAFF. The full variable domain, completed using reference TRBV19 and TRBJ1-1, is DGGITQSPKYLFRKEGQNVTLSCEQNLNHDAMYWYRQDPGQGLRLIYYSQIVNDFQKGDIAEGYSVSREKKESFPLTVTSAQKNPTAFYLCASSIPDTEAFFGQGTRLTVV.

V usage is TRBV5-6 and J usage is TRBJ2-7; possibly TRBD2 for D (6 bases). The V end lost 4 bases, the J end lost 0 bases, and 11 bases lay between the germline ends. Germline assignment: CDR1 SGHDT and CDR2 YYEEEE. CDR3 length: 14 amino acids. CDR3 protein: CASSLLASSYEQYF. The CDR3 nucleotides read TGTGCCAGCAGCCTGCTAGCGAGCTCCTACGAGCAGTACTTC.

The chain carries TRBV13 and TRBJ2-1, with 7 positions matching TRBD1. CDR1 is PRHDT, CDR2 FYEKMQ, per germline (reference sequence). With V trimmed by 1 base and J by 6 bases, 9 bases remained unmatched. This CDR3 has 16 residues. The CDR3 coding sequence is TGTGCCAGCAGCTTAGAATCACAGGGGCCCCGCAATGAGCAGTTCTTC. Translation gives CASSLESQGPRNEQFF.

CDR3: CASSKGGTQRDHLSTDTQYF. The CDR3 bases are TGTGCCAGCAGCAAAGGGGGGACCCAGCGGGACCACCTAAGCACAGATACGCAGTATTTT. The chain has TRBV21-1 and TRBJ2-3; TRBD2, as called in the table, went unchecked against the DNA. TRBV21-1 is noted as a pseudogene. The CDR3 covers 20 residues.

The V and J genes are TRBV27 and TRBJ1-5; D gene ambiguous. CDR1 MNHEY and CDR2 SMNVEV come from the germline V gene (reference sequence). V was pared by 4 bases and J by 4 bases, with 8 bases between. The CDR3 has 13 amino acids. CDR3 residues: CASSSQWNQPQHF. The CDR3 nucleotides are TGTGCCAGCAGTTCTCAGTGGAATCAGCCCCAGCATTTT.

The chain uses TRBV2 and TRBJ2-7; TRBD2 matches at 14 bases. The V segment lost 5 bases and the J segment 4 bases; nucleotides outside the gene matches: 7. Germline loops: CDR1 SNHLY, CDR2 FYNNEI. The CDR3 contains 16 residues. The CDR3 region is CASSPGTSGSYYEQYF. The CDR3, as DNA: TGTGCCAGCAGTCCCGGGACTAGCGGGAGTTATTACGAGCAGTACTTC.

The CDR3 bases are TGTGCCAGCACCCCCTCAGCGGGCCATTTCAATGAGCAGTTCTTC. This gives the protein CASTPSAGHFNEQFF. The chain carries TRBV27 and TRBJ2-1; possibly TRBD2 for D (6 bases). V was trimmed by 7 bases and J by 6 bases, leaving 19 bases between them. The CDR3 runs to 15 residues. Germline values: CDR1 MNHEY, CDR2 SMNVEV (reference sequence).

The chain is built from TRBV25-1 and TRBJ1-4; 9 nucleotides align to TRBD1. V shed 4 bases, J shed 6 bases, and the junction held 6 bases outside the gene matches. In germline, CDR1 is MGHDK, CDR2 SYGVNS. The CDR3 spans 15 residues. CDR3 in DNA: TGTGCCAGCAGTGGGCCGGGACAGGGCCATGAAAAACTGTTTTTT. Translating it yields CASSGPGQGHEKLFF.

The V and J genes are TRBV27 and TRBJ2-7; D possibly corresponds to TRBD2 (5 bases). Germline V CDR1 and CDR2: MNHEY, SMNVEV (reference sequence). V shed 5 bases and J shed 6 bases, with 11 bases lying between them. The CDR3 runs 12 residues. The DNA of the CDR3 is TGTGCCAGCAGTCCCCCCCGGGGCGAGCAGTACTTC. This codes for CASSPPRGEQYF.

This chain uses TRBV2 with TRBJ2-1; the D is unclear. V gave up 6 bases and J gave up 4 bases, with 19 bases separating them. This CDR3 contains 16 residues. CDR1 and CDR2 from the germline V gene are SNHLY and FYNNEI. The CDR3 bases are TGTGCCAGCAGCGCCTCAGAAGTTACCGATTACAATGAGCAGTTCTTC. It translates to CASSASEVTDYNEQFF.

The V gene is TRBV11-3, the J gene TRBJ2-1, with D unresolved. V was pared by 5 bases and J by 0 bases, with 20 bases between. This CDR3 is 18 amino acids long. Germline V gene lookup returns CDR1 SGHNT and CDR2 YENEEA. Here the CDR3 reads CASSLLKGPPYSYNEQFF. In DNA, the CDR3 is TGTGCCAGCAGCCTGCTAAAAGGACCACCTTACTCCTACAATGAGCAGTTCTTC.

The chain employs TRBV5-6 and TRBJ2-1, with TRBD1 matching over 8 bases. With 4 bases clipped from V and 6 bases from J, the junction kept 18 bases outside the gene matches. The CDR3 length is 18 residues. Germline CDR1 and CDR2: SGHDT and YYEEEE. CDR3 coding DNA: TGTGCCAGCAGCCTCACCTCAGGGGGCGCATTCCTTTTCAATGAGCAGTTCTTC. Translation gives CASSLTSGGAFLFNEQFF. The full variable domain, completed using reference TRBV5-6 and TRBJ2-1, is DAGVTQSPTHLIKTRGQQVTLRCSPKSGHDTVSWYQQALGQGPQFIFQYYEEEERQRGNFPDRFSGHQFPNYSSELNVNALLLGDSALYLCASSLTSGGAFLFNEQFFGPGTRLTVL.

The V and J genes are TRBV28 and TRBJ2-7, with D maybe TRBD2 (5 bases). The V gene lost 7 bases and the J gene lost 7 bases, with 17 bases spanning the gap. The CDR3 loop spans 13 amino acids. Germline CDR1 and CDR2: MDHEN and SYDVKM. As DNA, the CDR3 is TGTGCCAGCACCCCGTACCCCACGGGGGAGCAGTACTTC. It translates to CASTPYPTGEQYF.

Comments on this clone: The same CDR3 can be traced to other DNA sequences in this sample. The V gene is TRBV28, the J gene TRBJ2-2; no reliable D call. The V gene's germline CDR1 is MDHEN and CDR2 SYDVKM. Trimming removed 3 bases from V and 2 bases from J, with 4 bases in between. CDR3 length: 13 amino acids. The CDR3 DNA reads as TGTGCCAGCAGTTTTGACAACACCGGGGAGCTGTTTTTT. This gives the protein CASSFDNTGELFF.

The sample holds one count of this clone. The chain employs TRBV9 and TRBJ2-7; D is unclear. CDR3 size: 14 residues. The V end lost 4 bases, the J end lost 2 bases, and 13 bases lay between the germline ends. Germline V CDR1 and CDR2: SGDLS, YYNGEE. CDR3 coding DNA: TGTGCCAGCAGCTCCCCCGGTGCCCCCTACGAGCAGTACTTC. Residues: CASSSPGAPYEQYF. The full variable domain, in which reference TRBV9 and TRBJ2-7 provide the parts outside the CDR3, is DSGVTQTPKHLITATGQRVTLRCSPRSGDLSVYWYQQSLDQGLQFLIQYYNGEERAKGNILERFSAQQFPDLHSELNLSSLELGDSALYFCASSSPGAPYEQYFGPGTRLTVT.

J is TRBJ2-1 and V is TRBV13, with 13 positions matching TRBD2. The germline CDR1 and CDR2 sequences are PRHDT and FYEKMQ (reference sequence). V shed 3 bases, J shed 6 bases, and the junction held 5 bases outside the gene matches. The CDR3 has 16 residues. The CDR3 nucleotides read TGTGCCAGCAGCTTGAAGGGACTAGCGGGGCCCAATGAGCAGTTCTTC. Translated, it gives CASSLKGLAGPNEQFF.

The chain links TRBV9 to TRBJ2-3; 9 bases are a match to TRBD2. J was trimmed by 4 bases and V by 3 bases; bases with no gene match: 6. The CDR3 contains 15 residues. Looked up from germline, CDR1 is SGDLS and CDR2 is YYNGEE. This CDR3 is CASSGWREGPDTQYF. CDR3 coding DNA: TGTGCCAGCAGCGGTTGGCGGGAGGGCCCAGATACGCAGTATTTT.

The J gene is TRBJ2-1, the V gene TRBV19, with 7 bases identical to TRBD2. The CDR3 extends over 14 amino acids. J was trimmed by 6 bases and V by 1 base; bases with no gene match: 3. CDR1 is LNHDA, CDR2 SQIVND, per germline (reference sequence). The CDR3 region has the DNA TGTGCCAGTAGTATAGGGACTAGAGTCAATGAGCAGTTCTTC. This gives the protein CASSIGTRVNEQFF.

The J gene is TRBJ2-7, the V gene TRBV6-5; 8 bases align to TRBD2. The ends lost 6 bases at V and 2 bases at J; junction bases unmatched: 9. Looked up from germline, CDR1 is MNHEY and CDR2 is SVGAGI. There are 15 residues in the CDR3. This CDR3 reads CASSPIAGTAYEQYF. In DNA form, the CDR3 reads TGTGCCAGCAGCCCTATAGCGGGAACAGCCTACGAGCAGTACTTC.

The chain recombines TRBV6-6 with TRBJ2-7; D is uncertain. Deletions cut 0 bases from V and 2 bases from J, with 5 bases between. CDR3 length: 13 residues. Germline values: CDR1 MNHNY, CDR2 SVGAGI (reference sequence). In DNA, the CDR3 is TGTGCCAGCAGTTACTCAGACGCCTACGAGCAGTACTTC. It yields the protein CASSYSDAYEQYF.

This clone was seen more than once but under ten times. CDR3 region: CASQGADGGYTF. As DNA, the CDR3 is TGTGCCAGCCAGGGGGCCGATGGAGGCTACACCTTC. J is TRBJ1-2 and V is TRBV27, with TRBD1 identical over 8 bases. From germline, CDR1 is MNHEY and CDR2 SMNVEV (reference sequence). The CDR3 loop spans 12 amino acids. V dropped 8 bases and J dropped 8; count of bases not matched to a gene: 7.

The gene calls are TRBV13 and TRBJ2-7; D is possibly TRBD1 or TRBD2 (5 bases each). Trimming took 5 bases from V and 6 from J, leaving 23 bases between them. The CDR3 has 16 residues. Germline V CDR1 and CDR2: PRHDT, FYEKMQ (reference sequence). The CDR3 DNA reads as TGTGCCAGCAGCCCCCAGGGCAGGCTTTTGGCGGGCGAGCAGTACTTC. Translating gives CASSPQGRLLAGEQYF.

V and J are TRBV6-5 and TRBJ2-1; D not certain. V was cut by 7 bases and J by 8 bases, with 15 bases left in between. This CDR3 is built from 13 residues. CDR1 MNHEY and CDR2 SVGAGI come from the germline V gene. The CDR3: CASKQSRLDEQFF. DNA of the CDR3: TGTGCCAGCAAGCAGTCGCGCCTGGATGAGCAGTTCTTC.